The 14 T cell receptor beta chains below were found in one sample sequenced in a study of blood T cell repertoires in COVID-19. Profiling relied on immunoSEQ multiplex PCR, and the TCRdb table lists in-frame clones only, not all of them. The profile covers a few hundred thousand clones, with about 87% appearing a single time and around 9.3% taken by the ten largest. Sequenced: PBMCs or T cells enriched from blood (not recorded which). Every receptor here comes from a woman aged 18-30 years who had recovered from COVID-19.

This clone was seen only once. The chain carries TRBV4-1 and TRBJ1-4; 8 nucleotides match TRBD1. CDR1 is MGHRA, CDR2 YSYEKL, per germline. With 3 bases clipped from V and 5 bases from J, the junction kept 8 bases outside the gene matches. This CDR3 has 16 amino acids. The DNA of the CDR3 is TGCGCCAGCAGCCAGATATGGGGGACAGGAAATGAAAAACTGTTTTTT. It yields the protein CASSQIWGTGNEKLFF.

This clone has a single count. J is TRBJ1-2 and V is TRBV6-1, with 8 bases lining up with TRBD1. CDR1 is MNHNS and CDR2 is SASEGT in the germline V gene. This CDR3 contains 14 residues. V shed 3 bases, J shed 3 bases, and the junction held 3 bases outside the gene matches. CDR3 coding DNA: TGTGCCAGCAGTGACGGGACAGGTTACTATGGCTACACCTTC. Translated: CASSDGTGYYGYTF.

The chain combines TRBV27 with TRBJ2-4; 7 bases agree with TRBD2. The CDR3 is made up of 15 amino acids. CDR1 and CDR2 (germline): MNHEY, SMNVEV (reference sequence). Losses at the gene ends were 3 bases for V and 5 bases for J; bases not matched to a gene: 7. The CDR3 bases are TGTGCCAGCAGTTTGGGGGGAGGGCCTGAAAACATTCAGTACTTC. Amino acid sequence: CASSLGGGPENIQYF.

V gene TRBV27 combines with J gene TRBJ2-1; 7 nucleotides match TRBD1. V shed 5 bases, J shed 7 bases, and the junction held 11 bases outside the gene matches. CDR3 length equals 15 residues. Germline loops: CDR1 MNHEY, CDR2 SMNVEV (reference sequence). The DNA of the CDR3 is TGTGCCAGCAGTAGACAGGGTGGGGATATAAATGAGCAGTTCTTC. Amino acids: CASSRQGGDINEQFF.

The chain carries TRBV9 and TRBJ2-5; 10 bases are a match to TRBD2. With 3 bases clipped from V and 1 base from J, the junction kept 3 bases outside the gene matches. Germline V CDR1 and CDR2: SGDLS, YYNGEE. The CDR3 length is 15 residues. CDR3 amino acids: CASSGLAGAQETQYF. CDR3 coding DNA: TGTGCCAGCAGCGGTCTAGCGGGGGCCCAAGAGACCCAGTACTTC. The complete variable domain, with remaining parts taken from reference TRBV9 and TRBJ2-5, reads DSGVTQTPKHLITATGQRVTLRCSPRSGDLSVYWYQQSLDQGLQFLIQYYNGEERAKGNILERFSAQQFPDLHSELNLSSLELGDSALYFCASSGLAGAQETQYFGPGTRLLVL.

This clone occurred a few times. The chain uses TRBV28 and TRBJ2-5, with TRBD2 identical over 8 bases. There are 16 residues in the CDR3. CDR1 MDHEN and CDR2 SYDVKM come from the germline V gene. Trimming at V came to 6 bases and at J to 3 bases, leaving 12 bases not matched to a gene. The CDR3 DNA follows: TGTGCCAGCAGCCTAACTCGCGGGGGGCTCAAAGAGACCCAGTACTTC. Translating gives CASSLTRGGLKETQYF.

The CDR3, as DNA: TGTGCCAGCTCACCAGAAGGGGGCGCCGTCACTGAAGCTTTCTTT. Its translation is CASSPEGGAVTEAFF. V is TRBV18 and J is TRBJ1-1; 7 bases align to TRBD1. The germline CDR1 and CDR2 sequences are KGHSH and LQKENI. J was trimmed by 4 bases and V by 2 bases; bases with no gene match: 7. This CDR3 is 15 amino acids long.

This clone was found a few times. V gene TRBV27 combines with J gene TRBJ2-5; 14 bases match TRBD2. V lost 4 bases to trimming and J lost 2 bases; unmatched junction nucleotides: 3. Per germline, CDR1 MNHEY and CDR2 SMNVEV (reference sequence). This CDR3 region has 16 residues. CDR3 region: CASSSGLAGGQETQYF. CDR3 DNA: TGTGCCAGCAGTTCAGGACTAGCGGGGGGACAAGAGACCCAGTACTTC.

This clone was counted between two and nine times. The chain uses TRBV28 and TRBJ1-2; TRBD1 agrees at 7 bases. V lost 5 bases and J lost 7; bases outside the gene matches: 10. Per the germline V gene, CDR1 is MDHEN and CDR2 is SYDVKM. The CDR3 totals 14 residues. Here the CDR3 DNA reads TGTGCCAGCAGTATGGGACAGAGGACTCTTGGCTACACCTTC. Its translation is CASSMGQRTLGYTF.

A few counts support this clone. V is TRBV28 and J is TRBJ2-7, with 14 bases fitting TRBD2. CDR1 is MDHEN, CDR2 SYDVKM, per germline. CDR3 size: 18 residues. V trimming: 4 bases; J trimming: 5 bases; junction bases outside the gene matches: 13. This CDR3 is CASSSRLAGGPYGNEQYF. The CDR3 region has the DNA TGTGCCAGCAGTTCTCGACTAGCGGGAGGGCCGTATGGTAACGAGCAGTACTTC.

This chain uses TRBV5-1 with TRBJ2-2; TRBD1 is a possible D gene (5 bases). V lost 0 bases and J lost 8, with 14 bases in between. Germline values: CDR1 SGHRS, CDR2 YFSETQ. CDR3 length: 15 residues. The CDR3, as DNA: TGCGCCAGCAGCTTGGATACGGCAGCAGGGGGGGAGCTGTTTTTT. Translation: CASSLDTAAGGELFF. Variable domain in full (rest from reference TRBV5-1 and TRBJ2-2): KAGVTQTPRYLIKTRGQQVTLSCSPISGHRSVSWYQQTPGQGLQFLFEYFSETQRNKGNFPGRFSGRQFSNSRSEMNVSTLELGDSALYLCASSLDTAAGGELFFGEGSRLTVL.

The genes are TRBV18 and TRBJ1-5, with D hard to call. CDR3 length equals 13 residues. Trimming shortened V by 6 bases and J by 5 bases, and 11 bases separated the two germline ends. From germline, CDR1 is KGHSH and CDR2 LQKENI. CDR3 sequence (DNA): TGTGCCAGCTCCCCGGGTGCAGATCAGCCCCAGCATTTT. It translates to CASSPGADQPQHF. The full variable domain, its missing parts supplied by reference TRBV18 and TRBJ1-5, is NAGVMQNPRHLVRRRGQEARLRCSPMKGHSHVYWYRQLPEEGLKFMVYLQKENIIDESGMPKERFSAEFPKEGPSILRIQQVVRGDSAAYFCASSPGADQPQHFGDGTRLSIL.

This sequence joins TRBV4-3 and TRBJ2-6; 12 bases map to TRBD2. J was trimmed by 4 bases and V by 4 bases; bases with no gene match: 11. The V gene's germline CDR1 is LGHNA and CDR2 YSLEER. This CDR3 region has 19 residues. The CDR3 is CASSRVLAGGPAGANVLTF. CDR3 DNA: TGCGCCAGCAGCCGCGTTCTAGCGGGAGGGCCGGCAGGGGCCAACGTCCTGACTTTC.

The genes are TRBV5-6 and TRBJ1-1, with unresolved D. Trimming took off 4 bases at V and 3 bases at J, with 19 bases between the two ends. CDR1 and CDR2 from the germline V gene are SGHDT and YYEEEE. The CDR3 is made up of 16 amino acids. The CDR3 region is CASSLPSGGWDTEAFF. DNA of the CDR3: TGTGCCAGCAGCCTCCCTTCGGGAGGGTGGGACACTGAAGCTTTCTTT.